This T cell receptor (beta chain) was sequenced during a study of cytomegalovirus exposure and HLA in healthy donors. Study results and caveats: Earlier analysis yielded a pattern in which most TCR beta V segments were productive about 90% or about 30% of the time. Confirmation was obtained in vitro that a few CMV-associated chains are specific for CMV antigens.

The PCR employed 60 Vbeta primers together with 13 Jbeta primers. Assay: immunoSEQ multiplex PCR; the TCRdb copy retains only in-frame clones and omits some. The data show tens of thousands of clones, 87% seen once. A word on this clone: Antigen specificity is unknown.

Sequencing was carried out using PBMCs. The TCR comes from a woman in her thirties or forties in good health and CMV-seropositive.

CDR3 sequence: CASSSQGKQETQYF. The CDR3 DNA reads TGTGCCAGCAGTTCCCAGGGGAAACAAGAGACCCAGTACTTC. The J gene is TRBJ2-5, the V gene TRBV28; perhaps TRBD1 as D (6 bases). This CDR3 contains 14 residues. The V and J ends lost 4 bases and 2 bases respectively, with 11 bases between them. The germline V gene has CDR1 MDHEN and CDR2 SYDVKM.